These 21 T cell receptor beta chains were sequenced from one sample in a study of CD8+CD57+ T cells in acquired aplastic anemia. Genomic DNA, serving as template, underwent TCR beta VDJ and CDR3 profiling. TCRdb independently ran MiXCR on the reads; one entry per CDR3 protein. The repertoire consists of 120,000 or so distinct CDR3 sequences, with more than 40% occurring once and the leading ten covering 2% to 3%. The sample comprised sorted CD4+, CD8+, or CD8+CD57+ T cells (not recorded which) from PBMCs. Receptor source: a human donor in good health, serving as a control.

In its sample, this clonotype was seen many times. As DNA, the CDR3 is TGTGCCAGTAGTCCCGGGACAGGGCAGGGCTACACCTTC. It yields the protein CASSPGTGQGYTF. The chain links TRBV19 to TRBJ1-2, with TRBD1 identical over 9 bases. The length of the CDR3 is 13 residues. Germline CDR1 is LNHDA and CDR2 is SQIVND (reference sequence). After removal of 5 bases from V and 8 bases from J, the junction contained 6 bases not matched to a gene.

This clonotype was counted many times. The chain combines TRBV27 with TRBJ2-5; TRBD2 aligns across 13 bases. After removal of 6 bases from V and 2 bases from J, the junction contained 6 bases not matched to a gene. Per the germline V gene, CDR1 is MNHEY and CDR2 is SMNVEV (reference sequence). The CDR3 has 16 amino acids. The CDR3 DNA reads as TGTGCCAGCAGGCCACTAGCGGGGGGGCTGCAAGAGACCCAGTACTTC. Translated: CASRPLAGGLQETQYF.

In its sample, this clonotype was seen many times. The gene calls are TRBV6-1 and TRBJ2-7, with 8 positions matching TRBD2. Germline values: CDR1 MNHNS, CDR2 SASEGT. The J segment lost 2 bases and the V segment lost 1 base, leaving 7 bases of the junction unmatched. This CDR3 contains 16 residues. The CDR3 protein is CASSEVPLAGPYEQYF. DNA for the CDR3: TGTGCCAGCAGTGAAGTACCGCTAGCGGGCCCCTACGAGCAGTACTTC.

Ten or more counts support this clonotype. The chain has TRBV12-3 or TRBV12-4 and TRBJ1-2; D unresolved. The V and J ends lost 3 bases and 6 bases respectively, with 11 bases between them. The CDR3 loop spans 13 amino acids. The CDR3, as DNA: TGTGCCAGCAGTTTCAACCGGGGAAATGGCTACACCTTC. Translating it yields CASSFNRGNGYTF.

This clonotype was seen many times. J is TRBJ1-3 and V is TRBV25-1; 12 bases are shared with TRBD1. This CDR3 is 18 amino acids long. V shed 6 bases and J 3 bases; nucleotides not matched to a gene: 12. Germline V gene lookup returns CDR1 MGHDK and CDR2 SYGVNS. The DNA for the CDR3 is TGTGCCAGCAGCCTGAACTCCGGGACAGGGGGCTTTGGAAACACCATATATTTT. Translation gives CASSLNSGTGGFGNTIYF.

This clonotype was counted many times. This sequence joins TRBV7-2 and TRBJ2-5; D possibly uses TRBD1 or TRBD2 (6 bases each). V lost 5 bases and J 3 bases, leaving 16 bases between the germline ends. This CDR3 has 15 amino acids. CDR1 and CDR2 from the germline V gene are SGHTA and FQGNSA. The CDR3: CASSGGGGVKETQYF. Here the CDR3 DNA reads TGTGCCAGCAGCGGAGGGGGTGGGGTAAAAGAGACCCAGTACTTC.

This clonotype was picked up a small number of times. The chain joins TRBV2 to TRBJ2-3; 12 bases fit TRBD2. This CDR3 has 16 residues. CDR1 is SNHLY and CDR2 is FYNNEI in the germline V gene. J was trimmed by 2 bases and V by 4 bases; bases with no gene match: 4. The CDR3, as DNA: TGTGCCAGCAGTGCAGGACTAGCGGGGAACACAGATACGCAGTATTTT. Protein product: CASSAGLAGNTDTQYF.

This clonotype was detected ten times or more. The rearrangement joins TRBV4-1 to TRBJ1-1; the match to TRBD1 covers 9 bases. This CDR3 contains 16 residues. J was trimmed by 0 bases and V by 6 bases; bases with no gene match: 8. The V gene's germline CDR1 is MGHRA and CDR2 YSYEKL. The CDR3 DNA reads TGCGCCAGCAGTCTGACAGGGGGGCTCATGAACACTGAAGCTTTCTTT. Its protein is CASSLTGGLMNTEAFF.

In the case of this clonotype: This may be a read error: a much more frequent sequence differs by one nucleotide. The chain has TRBV7-3 and TRBJ2-5, with TRBD2 matching 9 bases. The CDR3 runs to 16 residues. Germline CDR1 reads SGHTA; CDR2 reads FQGTGA. The CDR3, as DNA: TGTGGCAGCAGCTTATCGTCTTGGGTAGCGGGGGCCCCCCAGTACTTC. This gives the protein CGSSLSSWVAGAPQYF.

The chain couples TRBV29-1 to TRBJ2-3; TRBD1 matches at 10 bases. Germline CDR1 is SQVTM and CDR2 is ANQGSEA. The CDR3 extends over 16 amino acids. The junction had 8 bases not matched to a gene; V was cut back by 1 base and J by 4 bases. The CDR3 DNA reads as TGCAGCGTTGAAGGGGAGACAGGGGGCATTTCAGATACGCAGTATTTT. Its protein is CSVEGETGGISDTQYF.

At least ten counts were recorded for this clonotype. A much larger clonotype is one base distant, so this may be a read error. The genes are TRBV15 and TRBJ2-5; 7 bases fit TRBD2. The CDR3 runs to 15 residues. CDR1 and CDR2 from the germline V gene are LNHNV and YYDKDF (reference sequence). CDR3 residues: CAASSPAGERETQYF. CDR3 coding DNA: TGTGCCGCCAGCAGCCCCGCGGGGGAGAGAGAGACCCAGTACTTC.

This clonotype was counted at least ten times. The rearrangement uses TRBV6-2 or TRBV6-3 and TRBJ2-5, with 7 positions matching TRBD2. Germline V gene data show CDR1 as MNHEY and CDR2 as SVGEGT. The CDR3 is 15 amino acids. The V gene end was trimmed by 5 bases and the J gene end by 5 bases; junction bases not matched to a gene: 11. CDR3 loop: CASSDQGGSRETQYF. The CDR3 region has the DNA TGTGCCAGCAGTGACCAGGGAGGGAGTCGGGAGACCCAGTACTTC.

There are many counts of this clonotype. The V call is TRBV6-2 or TRBV6-3, the J call TRBJ1-1, with 8 positions matching TRBD1. After removal of 5 bases from V and 5 bases from J, the junction contained 7 bases not matched to a gene. The germline V gene has CDR1 MNHEY and CDR2 SVGEGT. This CDR3 is built from 14 residues. CDR3 sequence (DNA): TGTGCCAGCAGTCCCGGGACAGGTTGGACTGAAGCTTTCTTT. It codes for CASSPGTGWTEAFF.

V gene TRBV15 combines with J gene TRBJ1-5; D may be TRBD1 (6 bases). V lost 3 bases and J lost 6, with 6 bases in between. Germline V CDR1 and CDR2: LNHNV, YYDKDF (reference sequence). This CDR3 comprises 12 residues. CDR3 sequence: CATSSRGQPQHF. As DNA, the CDR3 is TGTGCCACCAGCAGCAGGGGTCAGCCCCAGCATTTT.

The chain is built from TRBV6-1 and TRBJ2-7; TRBD2 matches 12 bases. The CDR3 length is 16 residues. Trimming took 6 bases from V and 0 from J; bases not matched to a gene: 6. Germline V lookup: CDR1 MNHNS, CDR2 SASEGT. CDR3: CASRRRLAGDSYEQYF. Here the CDR3 DNA reads TGTGCCAGCAGGCGGCGACTAGCGGGGGACTCCTACGAGCAGTACTTC.

A single count supports this clonotype. J is TRBJ1-1 and V is TRBV25-1; D unclear. The V gene's germline CDR1 is MGHDK and CDR2 SYGVNS. V was clipped by 2 bases and J by 0 bases, with 1 base between them. The CDR3 has 12 amino acids. The CDR3 region has the DNA TGTGCCAGCAGTGAAATGAACACTGAAGCTTTCTTT. Amino acid sequence: CASSEMNTEAFF.

In this sample, this clonotype turned up a few times. The rearrangement joins TRBV12-3 or TRBV12-4 to TRBJ1-5, with TRBD1 identical over 7 bases. After removal of 4 bases from V and 0 bases from J, the junction contained 18 bases not matched to a gene. This CDR3 spans 20 amino acids. The CDR3: CASSSHRSGQAGYSNQPQHF. CDR3 DNA: TGTGCCAGCAGTTCACATCGAAGCGGACAGGCCGGGTATAGCAATCAGCCCCAGCATTTT.

This clonotype was detected ten times or more. The chain combines TRBV18 with TRBJ1-1, with TRBD1 identical over 9 bases. Germline CDR1 reads KGHSH; CDR2 reads LQKENI. V was clipped by 3 bases and J by 8 bases; unmatched bases: 1. The CDR3 covers 12 residues. The CDR3 nucleotides are TGTGCCAGCTCACCGGGGACAGGGGAAGCTTTCTTT. This codes for CASSPGTGEAFF.

This sequence joins TRBV19 and TRBJ1-5; TRBD1 is a possible D gene (5 bases). CDR3 length: 11 residues. From germline, CDR1 is LNHDA and CDR2 SQIVND (reference sequence). V was shortened by 10 bases and J by 6 bases, with 10 bases between the two germline ends. CDR3: CATRRGQPQHF. The CDR3 bases are TGTGCCACCCGGAGGGGTCAGCCCCAGCATTTT. Complete variable domain (other parts from reference TRBV19 and TRBJ1-5): DGGITQSPKYLFRKEGQNVTLSCEQNLNHDAMYWYRQDPGQGLRLIYYSQIVNDFQKGDIAEGYSVSREKKESFPLTVTSAQKNPTAFYLCATRRGQPQHFGDGTRLSIL.

On this clonotype itself: At one end the junction does not follow the germline gene, possibly because of a read error. The chain carries TRBV10-3 and TRBJ1-1; D is perhaps TRBD1 (5 bases). The CDR3 runs to 15 residues. CDR1 ENHRY and CDR2 SYGVKD come from the germline V gene. The CDR3: CASSYWAREGTEAFF. The CDR3 DNA reads TGTGCCAGCAGTTACTGGGCCAGGGAAGGGACTGAAGCTTTCTTT.

This clonotype was counted at least ten times. V gene TRBV7-3 combines with J gene TRBJ1-1; tentatively, D is TRBD1 (5 bases). The V gene lost 5 bases and the J gene lost 0 bases, with 13 bases spanning the gap. This CDR3 contains 15 residues. Germline CDR1 is SGHTA and CDR2 is FQGTGA. CDR3 sequence reads: CASSLAGRLNTEAFF. DNA of the CDR3: TGTGCCAGCAGCCTAGCGGGACGGCTGAACACTGAAGCTTTCTTT.